A selection of T cell receptor beta chains follows, all from one sample in a study of identical twins. One entry per CDR3 protein, called by TCRdb with MiXCR from the 5' RACE reads. This sample has around 500,000 distinct CDR3 sequences; 14% occur once, and the top ten carry about 0.53%. The same data also went into a second study, on yellow fever vaccine responses in identical twins.

Material for sequencing was CD4+ T cells sorted from blood. Receptor source: a woman aged 18-30 years in good health. Each CDR3 is given with its conserved first and last residue. The D gene is left open where the match is weak. Some rows have no size entry. The others give once, few or many, or a class for an expanded clone.

V gene,clone size,CDR3 length,D gene,J gene,CDR3 DNA,CDR3 protein
TRBV7-2,-,14,-,TRBJ2-6,TGTGCCAGCAATGAGCGGTCCGGGGCCAACGTCCTGACTTTC,CASNERSGANVLTF
TRBV6-1,-,14,TRBD1,TRBJ2-7,TGTGCCAGCGGGCCGTGGACAGGGGATTACGAGCAGTACTTC,CASGPWTGDYEQYF
TRBV7-2,-,11,-,TRBJ2-1,TGTGCCAGCGGCCCAAAGGGTGAGCAGTTCTTC,CASGPKGEQFF
TRBV12-3/TRBV12-4,many,15,-,TRBJ1-5,TGTGCCAGCAGTTTGGGCCAGGGACTCAATCAGCCCCAGCATTTT,CASSLGQGLNQPQHF
TRBV20-1,many,13,-,TRBJ2-4,TGCAGTGCCAAGGAGGCGCCCAAAAACATTCAGTACTTC,CSAKEAPKNIQYF
TRBV29-1,many,15,TRBD2,TRBJ2-3,TGCAGCACCATTCTAGCGGGAGGGCGCACAGATACGCAGTATTTT,CSTILAGGRTDTQYF
TRBV25-1,-,14,-,TRBJ2-5,TGTGCCAGCAGTGGTGAGGGGTTGGGGGAGACCCAGTACTTC,CASSGEGLGETQYF
TRBV5-6,few,16,TRBD2,TRBJ2-1,TGTGCCAGCAGCTCCGGACTAGCGGACTACTACAATGAGCAGTTCTTC,CASSSGLADYYNEQFF
TRBV7-2,-,17,TRBD2,TRBJ2-1,TGTGCCAGCAGCAAAGGCTCACTAGCGGGGGGGGATCATGAGCAGTTCTTC,CASSKGSLAGGDHEQFF
TRBV2,few,14,-,TRBJ1-5,TGTGCCAGCAGTGCCGTTTATAGCAATCAGCCCCAGCATTTT,CASSAVYSNQPQHF
TRBV5-1,few,15,-,TRBJ1-2,TGCGCCAGCAGCCTTGAACCCGGGACGAACTATGGCTACACCTTC,CASSLEPGTNYGYTF
TRBV7-6,few,11,-,TRBJ1-1,TGTGCCAGCAGCTTGCAGGGCAGGACTTTCTTT,CASSLQGRTFF
TRBV2,-,15,TRBD1,TRBJ1-6,TGTGCCAGCAGCCGGGACAGGGGGCATAATTCACCCCTCCACTTT,CASSRDRGHNSPLHF
TRBV5-1,-,12,-,TRBJ2-7,TGCGCCAGCAGCTTGTCAAGTACCGAGCAGTACTTC,CASSLSSTEQYF
TRBV5-1,-,14,TRBD2,TRBJ2-3,TGCGCCAGCAGCTTGGAGACTAGCCAAGATACGCAGTATTTT,CASSLETSQDTQYF
TRBV2,-,14,TRBD2,TRBJ2-7,TGTGCCAGCACAAGGACTAGCGGGAGTGTTGAGCAGTACTTC,CASTRTSGSVEQYF
TRBV7-2,-,15,-,TRBJ2-3,TGTGCCAGCAGCCGAGAGGGGGGGACCACAGATACGCAGTATTTT,CASSREGGTTDTQYF
TRBV4-2,-,17,TRBD2,TRBJ2-1,TGTGCCAGCAGCCAAGGGCGACTAGCGGGTAACTACAATGAGCAGTTCTTC,CASSQGRLAGNYNEQFF
TRBV10-3,-,14,-,TRBJ2-3,TGTGCCATCAGTGATCTCCTAAGGGGAGATACGCAGTATTTT,CAISDLLRGDTQYF
TRBV20-1,-,13,TRBD1,TRBJ2-2,TGCAGTGCGCGGACAGGGGGCTCCGGGGAGCTGTTTTTT,CSARTGGSGELFF
TRBV5-6,-,15,TRBD1,TRBJ2-7,TGTGCCAGCAGCTACCCACAGGGGGTAAGCTACGAGCAGTACTTC,CASSYPQGVSYEQYF
TRBV5-1,-,14,-,TRBJ2-3,TGCGCCAGCAGCTTGGGAGACAACACAGATACGCAGTATTTT,CASSLGDNTDTQYF
TRBV20-1,few,13,TRBD2,TRBJ2-7,TGCAGTGCTAGAGAAGCGGGAGTCGGGGAGCAGTACTTC,CSAREAGVGEQYF
TRBV4-3,-,17,TRBD2,TRBJ2-3,TGCGCCAGCAGCCAAGATGGGGGGGGAGGGCCCTCAGATACGCAGTATTTT,CASSQDGGGGPSDTQYF
TRBV6-1,many,14,-,TRBJ2-7,TGTGCCAGCACCCCGGGACTGAGCTCCTACGAGCAGTACTTC,CASTPGLSSYEQYF
TRBV7-9,-,13,-,TRBJ2-7,TGTGCCAGCAGCTTATTCCCCAACAACGAGCAGTACTTC,CASSLFPNNEQYF
TRBV29-1,few,11,-,TRBJ1-1,TGCAGCGTTTGGACCGCGCCTGAAGCTTTCTTT,CSVWTAPEAFF
TRBV10-3,few,16,TRBD2,TRBJ2-3,TGTGCCATCAGTGAGTCAACTAGCGGGGTTACAGATACGCAGTATTTT,CAISESTSGVTDTQYF
TRBV18,-,17,TRBD2,TRBJ2-1,TGTGCCAGCTCACCTCAGTCGGGACTAGCGGGAGGTAATGAGCAGTTCTTC,CASSPQSGLAGGNEQFF
TRBV11-2,few,16,-,TRBJ2-3,TGTGCCAGCAGCCGAGGGGGGGCCGCCTACACAGATACGCAGTATTTT,CASSRGGAAYTDTQYF
TRBV27,-,17,TRBD2,TRBJ2-7,TGTGCCAGCAGTTGGAAGAGCAGGGGACTAGCGATGGGGGAGCAGTACTTC,CASSWKSRGLAMGEQYF
TRBV6-1,-,15,TRBD2,TRBJ2-7,TGTGCCAGCAGAGAGATGGCGGGAGTGACCTACGAGCAGTACTTC,CASREMAGVTYEQYF
TRBV5-1,few,15,-,TRBJ2-1,TGCGCCAGCAGCGTAACAGGTTCGTTCTTCAATGAGCAGTTCTTC,CASSVTGSFFNEQFF
TRBV15,-,14,-,TRBJ2-5,TGTGCCACCAGTCGTCCGGGCGAGAGGGGGACCCAGTACTTC,CATSRPGERGTQYF
TRBV20-1,few,14,TRBD2,TRBJ2-2,TGCAGTGCTAGGGCGGGAGGTGAAGCCGGGGAGCTGTTTTTT,CSARAGGEAGELFF
TRBV20-1,-,13,-,TRBJ2-5,TGCAGTGCTAGGGGACACGAAGGGGAGACCCAGTACTTC,CSARGHEGETQYF
TRBV28,-,17,-,TRBJ2-4,TGTGCCAGGGGCCCGGGGCTCATCGGTTGGGCCAAAAACATTCAGTACTTC,CARGPGLIGWAKNIQYF
TRBV24-1,few,13,-,TRBJ2-1,TGTGCCACCAGTGACCAACTAGCCATTGGGAAGTTCTTC,CATSDQLAIGKFF
TRBV28,few,16,-,TRBJ2-4,TGTGCCAGCAGTTCGCCGACTCCTCTAGCCAAAAACATTCAGTACTTC,CASSSPTPLAKNIQYF
TRBV7-2,few,13,-,TRBJ1-2,TGTGCCAGCAGCCTACTGGGCCCAGAGGGCTACACCTTC,CASSLLGPEGYTF
TRBV11-2,-,15,TRBD2,TRBJ2-2,TGTGCCAGCAGAACCATCGGGGGGGCCACCGGGGAGCTGTTTTTT,CASRTIGGATGELFF
TRBV6-6,few,11,-,TRBJ1-4,TGTGCCAGCAGTTACTCGGGGCCCACGTTTTTT,CASSYSGPTFF
TRBV11-2,-,18,TRBD1,TRBJ1-2,TGTGCCAGCAGCGTAATGGGGTTGGGGACAGGGGGAAACTATGGCTACACCTTC,CASSVMGLGTGGNYGYTF
TRBV10-3,few,14,-,TRBJ1-6,TGTGCCACGTCCTCCGGGACCGACAATTCACCCCTCCACTTT,CATSSGTDNSPLHF
TRBV6-1,few,15,TRBD1,TRBJ2-7,TGTGCCAGCAGCGCCTCGGGACAGGCAGCCTACGAGCAGTACTTC,CASSASGQAAYEQYF
TRBV9,few,15,-,TRBJ2-3,TGTGCCAGCAGCGTTAAGAGCGCCTTCACAGATACGCAGTATTTT,CASSVKSAFTDTQYF
TRBV6-1,few,14,-,TRBJ2-7,TGTGCCAGCAGTGAAGGTTACGGCCCCTACGAGCAGTACTTC,CASSEGYGPYEQYF
TRBV2,-,13,TRBD1,TRBJ2-2,TGTGCCAGCAGGGAAACAGGGGCCGGGGAGCTGTTTTTT,CASRETGAGELFF
TRBV12-5,-,13,-,TRBJ2-1,TGTGCTAGTGGCCGACTGTCTAGCGATGAGCAGTTCTTC,CASGRLSSDEQFF